The sequence of this T cell receptor beta chain was determined in a study of shared clonotypes between healthy human individuals. Study background: Each donor's CD8 memory used one plate, CD8 naive two, each CD4 subset three.

The protocol was immunoSEQ multiplex PCR, while the TCRdb copy is restricted to in-frame clones and leaves out a portion. Of some 2,500,000 clones in the sample, over 85% were seen once. The CDR3 sequence is 14 residues long. Germline CDR1 is SNHLY and CDR2 is FYNNEI. Trimming took 8 bases from V and 4 from J; bases not matched to a gene: 5. The V and J genes are TRBV2 and TRBJ1-4; 9 nucleotides align to TRBD1. The clonotype originates from a man younger than 35 in good health. Some clones in this sample may be carry-over from other donors' samples. The sample taken for sequencing was naive CD4+ T cells from PBMCs. Subset denoted: CD45RA+ positively selected. The CDR3 protein is CASWKDRGNEKLFF. The CDR3 region has the DNA TGTGCCAGCTGGAAGGACAGGGGTAATGAAAAACTGTTTTTT.